The 14 T cell receptor beta chains given below trace back to one sample, sequenced in a study of T-cell reconstitution after alpha-beta-depleted transplantation in children listed by TCRdb under 2016. The label giving this sample's treatment or condition can be read as: allogeneic hematopoietic cell transplantation with graft depleted of TCRalphabeta T cells and CD19 B cells. The library was obtained by PCR. Instrument used: Illumina HiSeq 2500. TCR libraries were prepared with molecular barcoding, using unique molecular identifiers to normalize TCRbeta repertoire quantification. Through fastp at Q25 and MiXCR, TCRdb rebuilt clones from the public reads, retaining in-frame beta chains. Each entry merges the rows of one CDR3 protein and shows their most common DNA and genes. The sample includes 550,000 to 600,000 distinct CDR3 sequences, with around 23% observed a single time. The ten largest account for roughly 13% of the sample.

The sequencing here drew on PBMCs, mostly from graft donor cells, taken 360 days after TCRalphabeta/CD19-depleted stem cell transplant. The receptors derive from a boy younger than two who had a stem cell transplant for acute myeloid leukemia, so the T cells may come from the graft donor.

The V gene is TRBV10-3, the J gene TRBJ2-5; weak D call: TRBD2 (6 bases). Germline V gene sequence: CDR1 ENHRY, CDR2 SYGVKD. Deletions cut 3 bases from V and 2 bases from J, with 13 bases between. The CDR3 has 15 amino acids. The CDR3 DNA reads TGTGCCATCAGTGATGTTACTAGCCGTCAAGAGACCCAGTACTTC. It is translated as CAISDVTSRQETQYF.

The J gene is TRBJ1-2, the V gene TRBV20-1; D is possibly TRBD1 (6 bases). The CDR3 has 12 residues. Germline V gives CDR1 DFQATT, CDR2 SNEGSKA (reference sequence). V lost 6 bases to trimming and J lost 3 bases, with 11 bases between them. The CDR3 DNA reads TGCAGTGCCGTGGACAGATACTATGGCTACACCTTC. It translates to CSAVDRYYGYTF.

This clonotype was observed at least ten times. The chain recombines TRBV11-3 with TRBJ2-4, with D hard to call. Between the trimmed V and J ends, which lost 4 bases and 0 bases, there was a span of 10 bases. Germline CDR1 is SGHNT and CDR2 is YENEEA. This CDR3 contains 15 residues. This CDR3 is CASSSTDLAKNIQYF. CDR3 nucleotides: TGTGCCAGCAGCTCCACTGACCTAGCCAAAAACATTCAGTACTTC.

The sample holds a few counts of this clonotype. V is TRBV12-3 or TRBV12-4 and J is TRBJ2-3, with 12 bases matching TRBD2. The CDR3 extends over 17 amino acids. The ends lost 2 bases at V and 1 base at J; junction bases unmatched: 4. CDR3 in amino acids: CASSLLAGGRGTDTQYF. The CDR3 nucleotides are TGTGCCAGCAGTTTACTAGCGGGGGGGCGTGGCACAGATACGCAGTATTTT.

The sample holds one count of this clonotype. V and J are TRBV20-1 and TRBJ2-3, with TRBD2 identical over 8 bases. The CDR3 sequence is 16 residues long. Unmatched junction bases numbered 7, after V lost 1 base and J lost 1 base. In germline, CDR1 is DFQATT, CDR2 SNEGSKA (reference sequence). The CDR3 DNA follows: TGCAGTGCTAGAGGCGGTTCGCGGGGGGGCACAGATACGCAGTATTTT. It yields the protein CSARGGSRGGTDTQYF.

This clonotype has more than one count but fewer than ten. CDR3 bases: TGCGCCAGCAGCCTTCGACAGGGATTCTATGGCTACACCTTC. It encodes CASSLRQGFYGYTF. V is TRBV5-1 and J is TRBJ1-2; 7 bases agree with TRBD1. The V and J ends lost 4 bases and 4 bases, in that order; junction bases with no gene match: 7. The CDR3 runs 14 residues. Germline V lookup: CDR1 SGHRS, CDR2 YFSETQ.

At least ten counts were recorded for this clonotype. This chain uses TRBV6-1 with TRBJ2-7, with TRBD2 identical over 7 bases. The V segment lost 3 bases and the J segment 0 bases; nucleotides outside the gene matches: 5. The CDR3 contains 15 residues. Germline V lookup: CDR1 MNHNS, CDR2 SASEGT. The CDR3 DNA is TGTGCCAGCAGTGAGGGGAGGGCCGGCTCCTACGAGCAGTACGTC. Its translation is CASSEGRAGSYEQYV.

This clonotype was observed many times. The J gene is TRBJ1-4, the V gene TRBV28, with D possibly being TRBD1 (6 bases). The CDR3 runs 15 residues. V was trimmed by 1 base and J by 7 bases, leaving 13 bases between them. Germline CDR1 reads MDHEN; CDR2 reads SYDVKM. CDR3 nucleotide sequence: TGTGCCAGCAGTTTATCAGGGGCTCTGGGTGAAAAACTGTTTTTT. Amino acids: CASSLSGALGEKLFF.

This clonotype has only a few counts. This chain joins TRBV20-1 and TRBJ2-7, with 9 positions matching TRBD2. The CDR3 spans 16 residues. Unmatched junction bases numbered 11, after V lost 0 bases and J lost 5 bases. Germline assignment: CDR1 DFQATT and CDR2 SNEGSKA (reference sequence). The CDR3 protein is CSARDGLAGRFHEQYF. In DNA, the CDR3 is TGCAGTGCTAGAGACGGGCTAGCGGGACGGTTCCACGAGCAGTACTTC.

In its sample, this clonotype was seen many times. The V gene is TRBV7-3, the J gene TRBJ2-2; D is unresolved. The V and J ends lost 1 base and 5 bases respectively, with 5 bases between them. There are 13 residues in the CDR3. Germline V gives CDR1 SGHTA, CDR2 FQGTGA. The CDR3, as DNA: TGTGCCAGCAGCTTAATGGTAACCGGGGAGCTGTTTTTT. Protein product: CASSLMVTGELFF.

The rearrangement links TRBV4-1 to TRBJ2-6, with no clear D. This CDR3 contains 17 residues. V gave up 2 bases and J gave up 0 bases, with 11 bases separating them. The germline V gene has CDR1 MGHRA and CDR2 YSYEKL. The CDR3 DNA is TGCGCCAGCAGCCAAAGCCTCATCCCCTCTGGGGCCAACGTCCTGACTTTC. Translation gives CASSQSLIPSGANVLTF.

This clonotype occurred a few times. V is TRBV12-3 or TRBV12-4 and J is TRBJ2-7; 7 nucleotides line up with TRBD1. The CDR3 is 15 amino acids. With 3 bases clipped from V and 3 bases from J, the junction kept 8 bases outside the gene matches. The CDR3 nucleotides read TGTGCCAGCAGTTTGGGACAGAATCGCAACTACGAGCAGTACTTC. It specifies CASSLGQNRNYEQYF.

This clonotype was seen more than once but under ten times. The genes are TRBV7-7 and TRBJ2-5; a weak D match, TRBD1 (5 bases). Germline assignment: CDR1 SSHAT and CDR2 FNYEAQ (reference sequence). The CDR3 loop spans 9 amino acids. V was clipped by 10 bases and J by 10 bases, with 10 bases between them. CDR3 sequence reads: CATQTDQYF. The CDR3 DNA follows: TGTGCCACTCAGACAGACCAGTACTTC. The full variable domain, with the rest looked up from reference TRBV7-7 and TRBJ2-5, is GAGVSQSPRYKVTKRGQDVTLRCDPISSHATLYWYQQALGQGPEFLTYFNYEAQPDKSGLPSDRFSAERPEGSISTLTIQRTEQRDSAMYRCATQTDQYFGPGTRLLVL.

The rearrangement links TRBV6-5 to TRBJ2-7; D unresolved. The CDR3 is 11 residues long. V lost 6 bases and J lost 2, with 5 bases in between. Germline lookup yields CDR1 MNHEY and CDR2 SVGAGI. The CDR3 sequence: CASRQTYEQYF. The CDR3 DNA is TGTGCCAGCAGACAAACCTACGAGCAGTACTTC.